Each of the 14 T cell receptor beta chains below was sequenced from the same sample in a study of response to subunit inactivated influenza vaccine. TCRdb re-derived calls from the RT-PCR reads in MiXCR, one entry per CDR3 protein. The table has more than 200,000 distinct CDR3 sequences, approximately 12% seen once. Sample: non-naive T cells sorted from PBMCs, taken 14 days before vaccination. All receptors derive from a man aged 45-60 years who received an inactivated influenza vaccine.

This clonotype has at least ten counts. The gene calls are TRBV5-1 and TRBJ2-7; possibly TRBD1 for D (6 bases). Germline CDR1 reads SGHRS; CDR2 reads YFSETQ. The ends were cut back, 4 bases at V and 4 bases at J, with 9 bases in the middle. The CDR3 covers 12 residues. DNA of the CDR3: TGCGCCAGCAGCACACAGGGTTACGAGCAGTACTTC. Amino acid sequence: CASSTQGYEQYF.

This clonotype occurred a few times. This chain links TRBV11-2 with TRBJ1-5, with D possibly TRBD1 on 6 matching bases. The germline V gene encodes CDR1 SGHAT and CDR2 FQNNGV. Between the trimmed V and J ends, which lost 1 base and 3 bases, there was a span of 10 bases. This CDR3 has 15 amino acids. CDR3 bases: TGTGCCAGCAGCTTAGGTGGGGGCCTCAATCAGCCCCAGCATTTT. Translating gives CASSLGGGLNQPQHF.

This rearrangement joins TRBV7-2 to TRBJ2-7; 11 bases are a match to TRBD1. Germline-derived CDR1 and CDR2 are SGHTA and FQGNSA. The junction had 5 bases not matched to a gene; V was cut back by 1 base and J by 3 bases. This CDR3 is built from 16 residues. The CDR3 is CASSLGFGTGGYEQYF. The CDR3 coding sequence is TGTGCCAGCAGCTTAGGTTTCGGGACAGGGGGCTACGAGCAGTACTTC.

This clonotype was counted between two and nine times. The chain combines TRBV5-1 with TRBJ1-2; D is uncertain. The CDR3 spans 12 residues. Per the germline V gene, CDR1 is SGHRS and CDR2 is YFSETQ. V was pared by 0 bases and J by 7 bases, with 7 bases between. CDR3 residues: CASSLGQVGYTF. Written as DNA, the CDR3 is TGCGCCAGCAGCTTGGGTCAGGTTGGCTACACCTTC.

The chain couples TRBV20-1 to TRBJ2-5; D unclear. CDR1 DFQATT and CDR2 SNEGSKA come from the germline V gene (reference sequence). The V gene lost 1 base and the J gene lost 1 base, with 10 bases spanning the gap. The CDR3 spans 14 residues. The DNA for the CDR3 is TGCAGTGCTAGAGTGGTACATTCCCAAGAGACCCAGTACTTC. It yields the protein CSARVVHSQETQYF.

This clonotype was counted only a few times. J is TRBJ2-1 and V is TRBV5-1; possibly TRBD2 for D (5 bases). This CDR3 has 14 amino acids. Trimming cost V 4 bases and J 7 bases, with 15 bases left between them. Germline values: CDR1 SGHRS, CDR2 YFSETQ. CDR3 amino acids: CASSLDQRWNEQFF. DNA for the CDR3: TGCGCCAGCAGCCTGGACCAGCGGTGGAATGAGCAGTTCTTC.

This clonotype turned up a few times. V is TRBV6-1 and J is TRBJ1-1; no firm D call. This CDR3 comprises 13 residues. The germline CDR1 and CDR2 sequences are MNHNS and SASEGT. The V gene lost 8 bases and the J gene lost 5 bases, with 15 bases spanning the gap. This CDR3 is CASSNGVGTEAFF. The DNA of the CDR3 is TGTGCCAGCTCGAACGGGGTGGGGACTGAAGCTTTCTTT.

A word on this clonotype: A much larger clone lies a single base off, so this may be a read error. The genes are TRBV6-5 and TRBJ1-1; D might be TRBD1 (6 bases). V gave up 0 bases and J gave up 5 bases, with 13 bases separating them. The CDR3 contains 15 residues. The germline gives CDR1 MNHEY, CDR2 SVGAGI. In nucleotides, the CDR3 is TGTGCCAGCAGTTACTCGTTTGGGGGCAGGACTGAAGCTTTCTTT. Its translation: CASSYSFGGRTEAFF.

In this sample, this clonotype turned up a few times. The rearrangement links TRBV4-3 to TRBJ2-1; no reliable D call. CDR1 and CDR2 (germline): LGHNA, YSLEER. CDR3 length: 16 amino acids. The ends were cut back, 0 bases at V and 2 bases at J, with 11 bases in the middle. This CDR3 is CASSQETLTTYNEQFF. For the CDR3, the DNA is TGCGCCAGCAGCCAAGAGACACTTACCACCTACAATGAGCAGTTCTTC.

At least ten counts were recorded for this clonotype. V and J are TRBV29-1 and TRBJ1-1, with D possibly being TRBD1 (6 bases). There are 12 residues in the CDR3. Trimming took off 7 bases at V and 0 bases at J, with 9 bases between the two ends. The germline V gene has CDR1 SQVTM and CDR2 ANQGSEA. CDR3 sequence: CSAGQLNTEAFF. The CDR3 DNA reads TGCAGCGCTGGACAGTTGAACACTGAAGCTTTCTTT.

The sample holds a few counts of this clonotype. This chain uses TRBV5-6 with TRBJ1-2, with D possibly TRBD1 on 5 matching bases. Per germline, CDR1 SGHDT and CDR2 YYEEEE. This CDR3 region has 14 residues. The V gene lost 4 bases and the J gene lost 6 bases, with 16 bases spanning the gap. The CDR3 here is CASSPGSLPDGYTF. DNA of the CDR3: TGTGCCAGCAGCCCAGGGTCCCTCCCTGATGGCTACACCTTC.

V and J are TRBV28 and TRBJ2-5; TRBD1 is a possible D gene (5 bases). The CDR3 runs to 13 residues. Germline V lookup: CDR1 MDHEN, CDR2 SYDVKM. V lost 4 bases to trimming and J lost 11 bases, with 17 bases between them. The chain's CDR3 is CASSSTDKLPQYF. The CDR3 DNA reads TGTGCCAGCAGTTCAACGGACAAACTCCCGCAGTACTTC.

The sample holds many counts of this clonotype. This chain uses TRBV29-1 with TRBJ2-1; D is tentatively TRBD1 or TRBD2 (5 bases each). With 6 bases removed from V and 3 bases from J, the gap between germline ends came to 18 bases. The germline gives CDR1 SQVTM, CDR2 ANQGSEA. The CDR3 is made up of 15 amino acids. The CDR3 coding sequence is TGCAGCGTAACGTCCGGGACCTCTATCTACAATGAGCAGTTCTTC. Amino acids: CSVTSGTSIYNEQFF.

This clonotype showed up many times. The chain couples TRBV3-1 to TRBJ1-1; possibly TRBD1 for D (6 bases). Germline-derived CDR1 and CDR2 are LGHDT and YNNKEL (reference sequence). V dropped 4 bases and J dropped 7 bases, with 13 bases sitting between them. This CDR3 spans 13 amino acids. The CDR3 nucleotides read TGTGCCAGCAGCCCGGAAGCCAGGGGTGAAGCTTTCTTT. Protein sequence: CASSPEARGEAFF.